This TCR beta chain stems from a study of long-term antiretroviral therapy in people with HIV. Across the study: The earliest samples came about a decade before the 2015 immediate-ART recommendation.

Findings of the study overall: Pre-ART-expanded clones dominated the repertoire at all time points. Information pertaining to ART adherence, viral resistance or therapeutic modifications was not obtained.

People in the study who had HIV all got their treatment in the United States. Turning to this clone: Antigen unknown.

Per germline, CDR1 SGHNT and CDR2 YYREEE (reference sequence). The length of the CDR3 is 13 residues. V lost 5 bases and J 7 bases, leaving 16 bases between the germline ends. With survey level as its setting, the immunoSEQ assay was v3.0. Repertoires were generated with immunoSEQ multiplex PCR, while TCRdb's copy carries only in-frame clones and drops some. The data hold almost 25,000 clones, with 80% to 90% observed a single time. The receptor was derived from a man aged 50 or older with HIV. Here the sequenced sample was unsorted PBMCs, taken 3 years after starting antiretroviral therapy. The chain links TRBV5-4 to TRBJ2-7, with TRBD2 as a possible D gene (7 bases). The CDR3 region is CASSSGGLKEQYF. Here the CDR3 DNA reads TGTGCCAGCAGTTCGGGGGGCCTCAAGGAGCAGTACTTC. The full variable domain, with the rest looked up from reference TRBV5-4 and TRBJ2-7, is ETGVTQSPTHLIKTRGQQVTLRCSSQSGHNTVSWYQQALGQGPQFIFQYYREEENGRGNFPPRFSGLQFPNYSSELNVNALELDDSALYLCASSSGGLKEQYFGPGTRLTVT.